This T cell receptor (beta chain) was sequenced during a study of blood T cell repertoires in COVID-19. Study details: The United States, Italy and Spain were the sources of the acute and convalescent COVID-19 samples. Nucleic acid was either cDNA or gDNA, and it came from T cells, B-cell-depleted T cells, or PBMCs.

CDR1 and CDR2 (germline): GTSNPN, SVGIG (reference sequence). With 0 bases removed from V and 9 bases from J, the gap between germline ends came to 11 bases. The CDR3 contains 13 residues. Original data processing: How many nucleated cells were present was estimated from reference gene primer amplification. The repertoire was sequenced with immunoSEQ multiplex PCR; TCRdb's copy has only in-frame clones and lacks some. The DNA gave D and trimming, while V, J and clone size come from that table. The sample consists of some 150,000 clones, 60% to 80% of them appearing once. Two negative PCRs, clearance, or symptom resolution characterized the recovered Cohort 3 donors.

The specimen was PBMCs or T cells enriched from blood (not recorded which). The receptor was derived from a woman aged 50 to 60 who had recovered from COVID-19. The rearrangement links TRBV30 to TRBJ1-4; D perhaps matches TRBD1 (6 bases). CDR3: CAWSVVTGKKLFF. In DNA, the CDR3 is TGTGCCTGGAGTGTAGTAACAGGGAAAAAACTGTTTTTT.